The clone carrying this T cell receptor beta chain was detected a few times. The antigen remains undetermined. This specimen comes from a study of OX40 agonist ivuxolimab in advanced cancers. On the study more broadly: The dose of intravenous ivuxolimab that patients received every 2 weeks ranged from 0.01 to 10 mg/kg. Under the entry rules, prior anti-PD-1, anti-PD-L1 or anti-CTLA-4 therapy was allowed, and less than 50% had some.

Generated by immunoSEQ multiplex PCR, the TCRdb table keeps only in-frame clones and is missing some. Among 70,000 to 95,000 clones listed, roughly 85% were seen once. Per germline, CDR1 SQVTM and CDR2 ANQGSEA. The CDR3 totals 12 residues. V was trimmed by 4 bases and J by 1 base, leaving 7 bases between them. Study-level findings and limits: There were also nonresponders showing low normalized T-cell clonal expansion. Relative to CD4+, CD8+ T cells held more expanded clones on average.

The material was CD4+ or CD8+ T cells sorted from blood, obtained in a trial of the OX40 agonist ivuxolimab. The source is an adult with an advanced solid tumor such as melanoma, head and neck, liver or kidney cancer. The chain joins TRBV29-1 to TRBJ2-5; perhaps TRBD2 as D (5 bases). The CDR3 spells CSVGRGQETQYF. The CDR3 region has the DNA TGCAGCGTTGGCCGGGGCCAAGAGACCCAGTACTTC.